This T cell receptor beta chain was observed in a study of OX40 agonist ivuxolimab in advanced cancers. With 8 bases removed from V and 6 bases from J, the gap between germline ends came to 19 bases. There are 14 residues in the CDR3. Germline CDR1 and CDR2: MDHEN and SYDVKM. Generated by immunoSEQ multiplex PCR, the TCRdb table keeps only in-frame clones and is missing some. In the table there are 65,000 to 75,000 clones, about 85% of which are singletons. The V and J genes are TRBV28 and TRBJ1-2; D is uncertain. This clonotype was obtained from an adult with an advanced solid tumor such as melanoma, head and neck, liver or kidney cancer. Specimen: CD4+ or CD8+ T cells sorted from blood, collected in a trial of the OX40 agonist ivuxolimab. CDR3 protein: CASFDGRRTDGYTF. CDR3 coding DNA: TGTGCCAGCTTCGACGGACGTCGGACGGATGGCTACACCTTC.